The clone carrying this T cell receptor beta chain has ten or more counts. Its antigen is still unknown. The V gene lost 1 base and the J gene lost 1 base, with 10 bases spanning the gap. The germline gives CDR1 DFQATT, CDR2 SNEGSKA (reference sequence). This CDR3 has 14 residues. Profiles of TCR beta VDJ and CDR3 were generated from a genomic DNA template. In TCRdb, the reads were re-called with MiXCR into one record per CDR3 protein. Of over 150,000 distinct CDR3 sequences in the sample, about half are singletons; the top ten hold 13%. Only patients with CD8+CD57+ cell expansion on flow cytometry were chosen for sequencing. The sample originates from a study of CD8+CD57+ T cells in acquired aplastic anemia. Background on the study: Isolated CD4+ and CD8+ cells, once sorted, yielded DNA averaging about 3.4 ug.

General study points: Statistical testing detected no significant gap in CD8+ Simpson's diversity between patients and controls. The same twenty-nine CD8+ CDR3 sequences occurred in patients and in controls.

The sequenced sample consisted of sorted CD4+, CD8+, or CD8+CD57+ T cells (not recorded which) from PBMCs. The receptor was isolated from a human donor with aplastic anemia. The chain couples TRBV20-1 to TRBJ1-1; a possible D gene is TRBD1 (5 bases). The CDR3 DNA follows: TGCAGTGCTAGAGTAGGGACCGGGAACACTGAAGCTTTCTTT. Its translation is CSARVGTGNTEAFF.